This is a list of T cell receptor beta chains from one sample in a study of patients and donors after allogeneic stem cell transplantation. TCRdb reprocessed the RT-PCR reads with MiXCR, giving one entry per CDR3 protein. The sample gives approximately 200,000 distinct CDR3 sequences, roughly 40% of which show up once; about 30% is in the top ten. Sequencing was carried out using blood, either unsorted or a sorted T cell fraction (not recorded which). These receptors all come from a human donor who was either an allogeneic HSCT recipient or a stem cell or donor lymphocyte infusion donor (not recorded which). It is not recorded whose cells these are; they may come from a transplant donor. Both conserved end residues are part of each CDR3. Each record gives: CDR3 DNA, CDR3 protein, V gene, clone size, D gene, J gene. D genes are given only for firm matches. A clone size is listed for some rows: how often the clone was seen (once, few, many), or a class if it is expanded.

cdr3_nt: TGTGCCAGCAGCTTATACAAGGGGACGAACACTGAAGCTTTCTTT
cdr3_aa: CASSLYKGTNTEAFF
v_call: TRBV7-2
clone_size: -
d_call: -
j_call: TRBJ1-1

cdr3_nt: TGTGCCAGCACTGGGGGACTTTTCCCTTACTATGGCTACACCTTC
cdr3_aa: CASTGGLFPYYGYTF
v_call: TRBV6-5
clone_size: -
d_call: -
j_call: TRBJ1-2

cdr3_nt: TGTGCCATCAGCCCGGGGGTACACCATTCAACCTACGAGCAGTACTTC
cdr3_aa: CAISPGVHHSTYEQYF
v_call: TRBV10-3
clone_size: -
d_call: -
j_call: TRBJ2-7

cdr3_nt: TGTGCCAGCAGCAACGCCGGGACAGGGAGCACCGGGGAGCTGTTTTTT
cdr3_aa: CASSNAGTGSTGELFF
v_call: TRBV6-5
clone_size: -
d_call: TRBD1
j_call: TRBJ2-2

cdr3_nt: TGTGCCAGCATCTATGACAGGCGATACAATGAGCAGTTCTTC
cdr3_aa: CASIYDRRYNEQFF
v_call: TRBV28
clone_size: -
d_call: -
j_call: TRBJ2-1

cdr3_nt: TGTGCCAGCAGCCGGCCCTCTTTACTTAGCACAGATACGCAGTATTTT
cdr3_aa: CASSRPSLLSTDTQYF
v_call: TRBV27
clone_size: -
d_call: -
j_call: TRBJ2-3

cdr3_nt: TGCAGCGCTGAAGGAGACGGGGAGCAGTTCTTC
cdr3_aa: CSAEGDGEQFF
v_call: TRBV29-1
clone_size: -
d_call: -
j_call: TRBJ2-1

cdr3_nt: TGTGCCAGCAGCTCCGGGACCGCCAGCACTGAAGCTTTCTTT
cdr3_aa: CASSSGTASTEAFF
v_call: TRBV5-6
clone_size: few
d_call: -
j_call: TRBJ1-1

cdr3_nt: TGTGCCAGCAGTTACAGGGGTGGCAATCAGCCCCAGCATTTT
cdr3_aa: CASSYRGGNQPQHF
v_call: TRBV6-6
clone_size: few
d_call: -
j_call: TRBJ1-5

cdr3_nt: TGCGCCAGCAGCTTGGGGGCAGCTAATAGCAATCAGCCCCAGCATTTT
cdr3_aa: CASSLGAANSNQPQHF
v_call: TRBV5-1
clone_size: -
d_call: -
j_call: TRBJ1-5

cdr3_nt: TGTGCCAGCAGCTTAGCCGCGGGGCAGGGCAGGCATCAGCCCCAGCATTTT
cdr3_aa: CASSLAAGQGRHQPQHF
v_call: TRBV7-8
clone_size: -
d_call: -
j_call: TRBJ1-5

cdr3_nt: TGCGCCAGCAGCCAAGATCAGGGTTGGAAGGGACAGAGCTCCTACGAGCAGTACTTC
cdr3_aa: CASSQDQGWKGQSSYEQYF
v_call: TRBV4-3
clone_size: -
d_call: TRBD1
j_call: TRBJ2-7

cdr3_nt: TGTGCCAGCAGCACCCGGGAGGTCACTCGCGAGCAGTACTTC
cdr3_aa: CASSTREVTREQYF
v_call: TRBV6-2/TRBV6-3
clone_size: once
d_call: TRBD2
j_call: TRBJ2-7

cdr3_nt: TGTGCCAGCAACGAAGGGGGGAGCACTGAAGCTTTCTTT
cdr3_aa: CASNEGGSTEAFF
v_call: TRBV6-2/TRBV6-3
clone_size: few
d_call: -
j_call: TRBJ1-1

cdr3_nt: TGTGCCAGCAGCTTCTCCGGACAGGGGGCCGCCGGGGAGCTGTTTTTT
cdr3_aa: CASSFSGQGAAGELFF
v_call: TRBV5-6
clone_size: -
d_call: TRBD1
j_call: TRBJ2-2

cdr3_nt: TGCGCCAGCAGCCAAGTATTAAACACCGGGGAGCTGTTTTTT
cdr3_aa: CASSQVLNTGELFF
v_call: TRBV4-3
clone_size: -
d_call: -
j_call: TRBJ2-2

cdr3_nt: TGTGCCAGCCTAGGGGGATATGGCTACACCTTC
cdr3_aa: CASLGGYGYTF
v_call: TRBV6-6
clone_size: few
d_call: -
j_call: TRBJ1-2

cdr3_nt: TGCGCCAGCAGCCCTAGACAGGGAGGGGGTTCACCCCTCCACTTT
cdr3_aa: CASSPRQGGGSPLHF
v_call: TRBV5-1
clone_size: few
d_call: TRBD1
j_call: TRBJ1-6

cdr3_nt: TGTGCCAGCAGCGTAGGGGTCCGAGCAACAGATACGCAGTATTTT
cdr3_aa: CASSVGVRATDTQYF
v_call: TRBV9
clone_size: -
d_call: -
j_call: TRBJ2-3

cdr3_nt: TGTGCCAGCCATAGACAGGGGAAAGGCACTGAAGCTTTCTTT
cdr3_aa: CASHRQGKGTEAFF
v_call: TRBV6-5
clone_size: few
d_call: TRBD1
j_call: TRBJ1-1

cdr3_nt: TGCAGCATGGACCCTCTTTCCGGGACCCTCAATGAGCAGTTCTTC
cdr3_aa: CSMDPLSGTLNEQFF
v_call: TRBV29-1
clone_size: few
d_call: -
j_call: TRBJ2-1

cdr3_nt: TGTGCCAGCAGCGCTTCCGGGACTGTCTATGGCTACACCTTC
cdr3_aa: CASSASGTVYGYTF
v_call: TRBV9
clone_size: -
d_call: -
j_call: TRBJ1-2

cdr3_nt: TGTGCCAGCAGCGGTGGAACTAACTATGGCTACACCTTC
cdr3_aa: CASSGGTNYGYTF
v_call: TRBV9
clone_size: -
d_call: -
j_call: TRBJ1-2

cdr3_nt: TGCGCCAGCAGCTTGTTGATGGCTAGCGAGCAGTTCTTC
cdr3_aa: CASSLLMASEQFF
v_call: TRBV5-1
clone_size: -
d_call: -
j_call: TRBJ2-1

cdr3_nt: TGTGCCAGCAGCTTAGAAGGGAGGACAGGGCGGTATGGCTACACCTTC
cdr3_aa: CASSLEGRTGRYGYTF
v_call: TRBV7-9
clone_size: few
d_call: TRBD1
j_call: TRBJ1-2

cdr3_nt: TGCAGTGCCCTGGACAGGGTCAACTATGGCTACACCTTC
cdr3_aa: CSALDRVNYGYTF
v_call: TRBV20-1
clone_size: few
d_call: TRBD1
j_call: TRBJ1-2

cdr3_nt: TGTGCCAGCAGCGGTCGACAGATAGGGCAACTTTACAATGAGCAGTTCTTC
cdr3_aa: CASSGRQIGQLYNEQFF
v_call: TRBV9
clone_size: -
d_call: -
j_call: TRBJ2-1

cdr3_nt: TGTGCCAGCAGTTCCGTGAGCGGCAATCAGCCCCAGCATTTT
cdr3_aa: CASSSVSGNQPQHF
v_call: TRBV6-5
clone_size: few
d_call: -
j_call: TRBJ1-5

cdr3_nt: TGTGCCAGCAGCTCCCCGGGACTGGTCTACAATGAGCAGTTCTTC
cdr3_aa: CASSSPGLVYNEQFF
v_call: TRBV7-3
clone_size: -
d_call: -
j_call: TRBJ2-1

cdr3_nt: TGTGCCAGCAGTTTAGGGCCTCAACCCTACGAGCAGTACTTC
cdr3_aa: CASSLGPQPYEQYF
v_call: TRBV27
clone_size: once
d_call: -
j_call: TRBJ2-7

cdr3_nt: TGTGCCAGCAGTTTATGGGGGAACACTGAAGCTTTCTTT
cdr3_aa: CASSLWGNTEAFF
v_call: TRBV12-3/TRBV12-4
clone_size: many
d_call: -
j_call: TRBJ1-1

cdr3_nt: TGCAGTGCTAGAGGCCGGCTCAATTCACCCCTCCACTTT
cdr3_aa: CSARGRLNSPLHF
v_call: TRBV20-1
clone_size: few
d_call: -
j_call: TRBJ1-6

cdr3_nt: TGTGCCAGCAGTCGAGTAGCGTACCCCTACGAGCAGTACTTC
cdr3_aa: CASSRVAYPYEQYF
v_call: TRBV12-3/TRBV12-4
clone_size: -
d_call: -
j_call: TRBJ2-7

cdr3_nt: TGTGCCAGCTCACCGGGAGGGGCAGGGCAACACGAGCAGTACTTC
cdr3_aa: CASSPGGAGQHEQYF
v_call: TRBV18
clone_size: -
d_call: TRBD2
j_call: TRBJ2-7

cdr3_nt: TGTGCCAGCAGCCAACCTGGGAGCAGGGATGATGACAATCAGCCCCAGCATTTT
cdr3_aa: CASSQPGSRDDDNQPQHF
v_call: TRBV4-2
clone_size: -
d_call: -
j_call: TRBJ1-5